This T cell receptor (beta chain) emerged from a study of blood T cell repertoires in COVID-19. Trimming cost V 4 bases and J 0 bases, with 10 bases left between them. Germline CDR1 and CDR2: MNHEY and SMNVEV (reference sequence). The CDR3 is made up of 16 amino acids. Researchers sorted participants into cohorts using their self-reported clinical history. Per the authors' pipeline: It was from reference gene primer amplification that nucleated cell counts were estimated. TCRdb's table, derived via immunoSEQ multiplex PCR, lists solely in-frame clones and lacks some. V, J and clone size are those of that table, while D and trimming were read from the DNA. The sample carries some 250,000 clones, roughly 90% recorded once.

J is TRBJ2-6 and V is TRBV27; D gene unclear. Sequencing was carried out using PBMCs or T cells enriched from blood (not recorded which). The TCR was taken from a middle-aged man who had recovered from COVID-19. The CDR3 DNA is TGTGCCAGCAGTTGGCAGAACCCCTCTGGGGCCAACGTCCTGACTTTC. Its protein is CASSWQNPSGANVLTF. Using reference TRBV27 and TRBJ2-6 for the parts outside the CDR3, the full variable domain is EAQVTQNPRYLITVTGKKLTVTCSQNMNHEYMSWYRQDPGLGLRQIYYSMNVEVTDKGDVPEGYKVSRKEKRNFPLILESPSPNQTSLYFCASSWQNPSGANVLTFGAGSRLTVL.